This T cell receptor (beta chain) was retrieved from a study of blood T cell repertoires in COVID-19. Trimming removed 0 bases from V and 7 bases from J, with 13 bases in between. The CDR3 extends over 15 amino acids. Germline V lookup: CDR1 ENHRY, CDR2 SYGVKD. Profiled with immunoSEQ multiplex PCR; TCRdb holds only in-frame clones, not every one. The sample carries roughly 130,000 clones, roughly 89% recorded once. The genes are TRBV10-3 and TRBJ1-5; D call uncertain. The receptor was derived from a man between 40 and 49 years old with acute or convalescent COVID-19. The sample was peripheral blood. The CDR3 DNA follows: TGTGCCATCAGTGAGTCTCCACGGGGTGGCCAGCCCCAGCATTTT. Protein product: CAISESPRGGQPQHF.